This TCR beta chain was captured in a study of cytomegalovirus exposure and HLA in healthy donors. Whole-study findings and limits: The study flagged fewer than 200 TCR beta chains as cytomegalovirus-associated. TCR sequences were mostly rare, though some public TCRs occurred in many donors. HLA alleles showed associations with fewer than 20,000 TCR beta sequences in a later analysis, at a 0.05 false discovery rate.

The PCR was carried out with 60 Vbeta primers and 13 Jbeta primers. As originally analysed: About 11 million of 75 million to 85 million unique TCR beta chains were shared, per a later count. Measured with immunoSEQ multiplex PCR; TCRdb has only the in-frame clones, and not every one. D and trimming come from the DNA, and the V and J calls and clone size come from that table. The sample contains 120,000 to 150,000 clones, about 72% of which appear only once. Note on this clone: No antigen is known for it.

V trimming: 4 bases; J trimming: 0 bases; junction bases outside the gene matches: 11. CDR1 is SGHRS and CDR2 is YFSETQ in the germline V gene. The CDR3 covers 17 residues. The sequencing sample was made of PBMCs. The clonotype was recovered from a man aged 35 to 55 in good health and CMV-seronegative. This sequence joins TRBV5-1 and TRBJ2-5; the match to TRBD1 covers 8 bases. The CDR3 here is CASSRDPDRADQETQYF. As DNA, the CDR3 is TGCGCCAGCAGCCGAGACCCGGACAGGGCGGACCAAGAGACCCAGTACTTC.